This T cell receptor (beta chain) was identified in a study of blood T cell repertoires in COVID-19. Study context: PBMCs, B-cell-depleted T cells, or T cells were the source of the cDNA or gDNA that made up the material.

Everyone who took part was roughly 18 to 89 years old, and they came from 24 US areas. Original analysis: Amplified reference gene primers provided the basis for estimating nucleated cell counts. Libraries were prepared by immunoSEQ multiplex PCR; TCRdb keeps only in-frame clonotypes and omits some of them. V and J calls and clone size are as listed in that table; D and trimming were resolved from the DNA. The table lists around 200,000 clones, about 88% of them singletons, with roughly 2.5% in the top ten. This CDR3 spans 14 amino acids. Deletions cut 2 bases from V and 3 bases from J, with 11 bases between. Germline values: CDR1 MGHRA, CDR2 YSYEKL.

The rearrangement links TRBV4-1 to TRBJ2-7; D is perhaps TRBD2 (5 bases). The source is a woman in her thirties who had recovered from COVID-19. Sequences were obtained from PBMCs or T cells enriched from blood (not recorded which). The DNA of the CDR3 is TGCGCCAGCAGCCAAAGTATCGGGAACTACGAGCAGTACTTC. Amino acid sequence: CASSQSIGNYEQYF.